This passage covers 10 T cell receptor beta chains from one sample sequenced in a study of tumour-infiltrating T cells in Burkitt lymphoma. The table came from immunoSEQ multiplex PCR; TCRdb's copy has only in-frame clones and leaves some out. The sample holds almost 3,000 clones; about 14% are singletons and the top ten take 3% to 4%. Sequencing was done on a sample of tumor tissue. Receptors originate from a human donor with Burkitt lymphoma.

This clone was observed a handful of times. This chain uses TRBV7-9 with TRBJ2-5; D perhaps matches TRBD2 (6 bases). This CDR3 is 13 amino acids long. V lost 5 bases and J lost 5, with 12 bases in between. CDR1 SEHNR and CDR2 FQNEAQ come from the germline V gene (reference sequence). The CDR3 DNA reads TGTGCCAGCAGCCGGGGGTTCGGGGAGACCCAGTACTTC. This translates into CASSRGFGETQYF.

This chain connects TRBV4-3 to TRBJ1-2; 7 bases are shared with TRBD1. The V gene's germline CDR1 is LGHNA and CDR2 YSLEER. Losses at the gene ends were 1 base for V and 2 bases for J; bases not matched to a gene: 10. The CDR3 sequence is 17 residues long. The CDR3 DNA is TGCGCCAGCAGCCAAGGCCCAGGGGGGACAGCCAACTATGGCTACACCTTC. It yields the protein CASSQGPGGTANYGYTF.

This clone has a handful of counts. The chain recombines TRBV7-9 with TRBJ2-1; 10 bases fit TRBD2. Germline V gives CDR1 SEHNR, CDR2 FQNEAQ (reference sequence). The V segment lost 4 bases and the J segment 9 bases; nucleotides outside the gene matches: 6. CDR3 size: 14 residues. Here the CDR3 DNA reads TGTGCCAGCAGCTGGGGAGCGGGAGGGGGTGAGCAGTTCTTC. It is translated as CASSWGAGGGEQFF.

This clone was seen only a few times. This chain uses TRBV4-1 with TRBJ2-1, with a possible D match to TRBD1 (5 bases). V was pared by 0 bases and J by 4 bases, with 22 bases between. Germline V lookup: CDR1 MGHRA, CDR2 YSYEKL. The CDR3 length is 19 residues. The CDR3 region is CASSQDPPDDSKFYNEQFF. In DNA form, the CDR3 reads TGCGCCAGCAGCCAAGACCCGCCGGACGACAGCAAATTTTACAATGAGCAGTTCTTC.

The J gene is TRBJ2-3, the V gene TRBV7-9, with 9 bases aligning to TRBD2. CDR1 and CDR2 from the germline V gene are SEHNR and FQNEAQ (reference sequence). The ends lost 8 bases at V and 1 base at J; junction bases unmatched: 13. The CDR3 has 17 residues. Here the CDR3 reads CASGKSTSGKRTDTQYF. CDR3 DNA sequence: TGTGCCAGCGGCAAATCGACTAGCGGTAAACGCACAGATACGCAGTATTTT.

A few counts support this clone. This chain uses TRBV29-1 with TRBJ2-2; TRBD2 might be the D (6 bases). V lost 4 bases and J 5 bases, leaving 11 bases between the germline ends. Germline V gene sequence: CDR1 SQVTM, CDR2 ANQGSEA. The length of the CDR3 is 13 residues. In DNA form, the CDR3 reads TGCAGCGTTGGGAGAGCGGGTACCGGGGAGCTGTTTTTT. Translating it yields CSVGRAGTGELFF.

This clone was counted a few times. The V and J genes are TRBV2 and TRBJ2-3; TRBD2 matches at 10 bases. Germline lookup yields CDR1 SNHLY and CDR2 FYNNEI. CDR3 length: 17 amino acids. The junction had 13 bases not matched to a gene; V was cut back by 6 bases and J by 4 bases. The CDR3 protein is CASRQAIASGRSDTQYF. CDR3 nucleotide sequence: TGTGCCAGCAGACAGGCTATCGCTAGCGGGAGATCAGATACGCAGTATTTT.

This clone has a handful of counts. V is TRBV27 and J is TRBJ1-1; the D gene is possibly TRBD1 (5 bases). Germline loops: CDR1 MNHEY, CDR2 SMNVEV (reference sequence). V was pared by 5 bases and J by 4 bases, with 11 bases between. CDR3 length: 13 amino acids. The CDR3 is CASSGALSTEAFF. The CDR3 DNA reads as TGTGCCAGCAGTGGGGCCTTGAGCACTGAAGCTTTCTTT.

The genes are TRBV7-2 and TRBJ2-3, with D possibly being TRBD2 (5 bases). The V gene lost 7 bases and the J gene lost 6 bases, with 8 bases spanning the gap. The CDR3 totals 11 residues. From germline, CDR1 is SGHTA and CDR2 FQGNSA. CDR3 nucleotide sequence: TGTGCCAGCAACGGGGTTGATACGCAGTATTTT. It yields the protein CASNGVDTQYF.

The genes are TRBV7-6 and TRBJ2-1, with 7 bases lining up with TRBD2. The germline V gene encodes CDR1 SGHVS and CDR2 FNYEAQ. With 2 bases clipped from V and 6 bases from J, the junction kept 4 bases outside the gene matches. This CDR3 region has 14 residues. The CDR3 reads CASSLSGGGNEQFF. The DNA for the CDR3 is TGTGCCAGCAGCTTAAGTGGGGGGGGCAATGAGCAGTTCTTC.